This passage covers 23 T cell receptor beta chains from one sample sequenced in a study of blood T cell repertoires in COVID-19. Sequencing was performed with immunoSEQ multiplex PCR; in TCRdb, only in-frame clones are kept and a portion is missing. Of approximately 250,000 clones listed, approximately 90% were seen once; the top ten hold over 1%. The specimen sequenced was PBMCs or T cells enriched from blood (not recorded which). Every receptor here comes from a woman between 40 and 55 years old with acute COVID-19.

The rearrangement joins TRBV7-2 to TRBJ1-1; D uncertain. The V end was cut by 3 bases, the J end by 3 bases, with 11 bases between. Germline V gene lookup returns CDR1 SGHTA and CDR2 FQGNSA. This CDR3 has 14 residues. CDR3 in DNA: TGTGCCAGCAGCTTGTCTCTTTTCTACACTGAAGCTTTCTTT. Translation gives CASSLSLFYTEAFF.

This chain joins TRBV30 and TRBJ1-4; tentatively, D is TRBD1 (5 bases). Trimming took 0 bases from V and 7 from J, leaving 15 bases between them. The CDR3 length is 15 residues. CDR1 is GTSNPN and CDR2 is SVGIG in the germline V gene (reference sequence). The CDR3 DNA reads TGTGCCTGGAGTGTACGTAAGGGGTGGGGTGAAAAACTGTTTTTT. Protein sequence: CAWSVRKGWGEKLFF.

The chain carries TRBV5-1 and TRBJ1-2, with D unresolved. Trimming shortened V by 5 bases and J by 8 bases, and 19 bases separated the two germline ends. The CDR3 consists of 14 residues. CDR1 and CDR2 (germline): SGHRS, YFSETQ. CDR3: CASRLTGGRRGYTF. The DNA for the CDR3 is TGCGCCAGCAGGTTGACTGGAGGAAGAAGGGGCTACACCTTC.

This sequence joins TRBV10-1 and TRBJ2-1; 7 bases match TRBD1. Germline values: CDR1 WNHNN, CDR2 SYGVQD (reference sequence). J lost 8 bases, V lost 4 bases, and 5 bases had no gene match. There are 13 residues in the CDR3. CDR3 DNA sequence: TGCGCCAGCAGTGTAGACAGGGTGTATGAGCAGTTCTTC. It codes for CASSVDRVYEQFF.

This chain uses TRBV2 with TRBJ2-5, with 9 bases identical to TRBD2. Germline trimming cut 6 bases from V and 5 bases from J; bases unmatched to any gene: 10. In germline, CDR1 is SNHLY, CDR2 FYNNEI. The CDR3 is 15 residues long. The CDR3, as DNA: TGTGCCAGCAGCCGACAGGGACTAGCTGGGGAGACCCAGTACTTC. Translation gives CASSRQGLAGETQYF.

This clone came up a few times. The rearrangement uses TRBV5-1 and TRBJ2-1; D remains unclear. The CDR3 consists of 12 residues. Germline assignment: CDR1 SGHRS and CDR2 YFSETQ. Trimming took off 4 bases at V and 4 bases at J, with 6 bases between the two ends. The CDR3 bases are TGCGCCAGCAGCCCCGAGTACAATGAGCAGTTCTTC. Residues: CASSPEYNEQFF.

V and J are TRBV19 and TRBJ1-4, with D possibly matching TRBD1 (5 bases). The CDR3 extends over 15 amino acids. The germline CDR1 and CDR2 sequences are LNHDA and SQIVND (reference sequence). V lost 10 bases, J lost 8 bases, and 23 bases lay in between. CDR3 bases: TGTGCCACCTCCCCCCTGGGCAGGGTTGACGAAAAACTGTTTTTT. Its translation: CATSPLGRVDEKLFF.

The genes are TRBV19 and TRBJ1-4, with no clear D. The V gene lost 1 base and the J gene lost 0 bases, with 18 bases spanning the gap. The CDR3 runs to 19 residues. Looked up from germline, CDR1 is LNHDA and CDR2 is SQIVND (reference sequence). CDR3 DNA: TGTGCCAGTAGTATAGGGGCCACCAGACGGTTTTCAACTAATGAAAAACTGTTTTTT. It translates to CASSIGATRRFSTNEKLFF.

The rearrangement joins TRBV4-3 to TRBJ1-1; 8 bases fit TRBD1. Germline V gene sequence: CDR1 LGHNA, CDR2 YSLEER. The CDR3 extends over 18 amino acids. The junction had 11 bases not matched to a gene; V was cut back by 1 base and J by 1 base. As DNA, the CDR3 is TGCGCCAGCAGCCAAGGGGGAGGAGGGGACAGGTCGAACACTGAAGCTTTCTTT. Amino acid sequence: CASSQGGGGDRSNTEAFF.

This chain links TRBV4-2 with TRBJ1-6; tentatively, D is TRBD1 (5 bases). The CDR3 spans 16 residues. V was clipped by 0 bases and J by 7 bases, with 13 bases between them. Germline V gives CDR1 LGHNA, CDR2 YNFKEQ. The CDR3 is CASSQDLNRLNSPLHF. Here the CDR3 DNA reads TGTGCCAGCAGCCAAGATCTTAACAGGCTCAATTCACCCCTCCACTTT.

J is TRBJ1-5 and V is TRBV28, with D hard to call. With 2 bases removed from V and 4 bases from J, the gap between germline ends came to 24 bases. Germline V lookup: CDR1 MDHEN, CDR2 SYDVKM. The CDR3 is made up of 19 amino acids. DNA for the CDR3: TGTGCCAGCAGTTTAGGACTCAGCCTTTACGTAACGGGTAATCAGCCCCAGCATTTT. Its translation is CASSLGLSLYVTGNQPQHF. The variable domain in full, with the rest retrieved from reference TRBV28 and TRBJ1-5, is DVKVTQSSRYLVKRTGEKVFLECVQDMDHENMFWYRQDPGLGLRLIYFSYDVKMKEKGDIPEGYSVSREKKERFSLILESASTNQTSMYLCASSLGLSLYVTGNQPQHFGDGTRLSIL.

V usage is TRBV24-1 and J usage is TRBJ1-1; maybe TRBD1 (6 bases). Trimming cost V 6 bases and J 1 base, with 11 bases left between them. CDR1 KGHDR and CDR2 SFDVKD come from the germline V gene. The CDR3 is 14 amino acids. CDR3 loop: CATSSGQTNTEAFF. CDR3 nucleotides: TGTGCCACCAGTTCAGGACAGACGAACACTGAAGCTTTCTTT.

This clone has just one count. The V and J genes are TRBV13 and TRBJ2-3; possible D gene TRBD1, 5 bases. Germline V lookup: CDR1 PRHDT, CDR2 FYEKMQ (reference sequence). The V and J ends lost 5 bases and 3 bases respectively, with 15 bases between them. The CDR3 sequence is 15 residues long. The CDR3: CASSPRASGTDTQYF. The CDR3 nucleotides read TGTGCCAGCAGCCCCAGGGCCTCTGGGACAGATACGCAGTATTTT. The variable domain in full, completed from reference TRBV13 and TRBJ2-3, reads AAGVIQSPRHLIKEKRETATLKCYPIPRHDTVYWYQQGPGQDPQFLISFYEKMQSDKGSIPDRFSAQQFSDYHSELNMSSLELGDSALYFCASSPRASGTDTQYFGPGTRLTVL.

The count of this clone is one. This specimen includes other DNA sequences encoding the same CDR3. The rearrangement links TRBV7-9 to TRBJ1-5; 7 bases match TRBD1. The germline CDR1 and CDR2 sequences are SEHNR and FQNEAQ (reference sequence). Losses at the gene ends were 1 base for V and 4 bases for J; bases not matched to a gene: 4. CDR3 length: 15 residues. Here the CDR3 DNA reads TGTGCCAGCAGCTTAGGGTCAGGGGGGAATCAGCCCCAGCATTTT. Translated, it gives CASSLGSGGNQPQHF.

In regard to this clone: The same CDR3 can be traced to other DNA sequences in this sample. The rearrangement links TRBV30 to TRBJ2-1; 10 bases map to TRBD2. There are 15 residues in the CDR3. With V trimmed by 0 bases and J by 5 bases, 4 bases remained unmatched. Germline V gene data show CDR1 as GTSNPN and CDR2 as SVGIG (reference sequence). The CDR3 bases are TGTGCCTGGAGTGTACGGCTAGCGGGGGACAATGAGCAGTTCTTC. This gives the protein CAWSVRLAGDNEQFF.

This chain connects TRBV28 to TRBJ2-2, with 11 bases matching TRBD1. Germline V gene sequence: CDR1 MDHEN, CDR2 SYDVKM. V dropped 3 bases and J dropped 9; count of bases not matched to a gene: 6. CDR3 length: 15 residues. DNA of the CDR3: TGTGCCAGCAGTTTTTTAGGGACAGGGGGTCGGGAGCTGTTTTTT. Its protein product is CASSFLGTGGRELFF.

The rearrangement links TRBV6-2 or TRBV6-3 to TRBJ1-2; D ambiguous. V lost 0 bases and J lost 1, with 6 bases in between. The length of the CDR3 is 14 residues. Germline V lookup: CDR1 MNHEY, CDR2 SVGEGT. Here the CDR3 DNA reads TGTGCCAGCAGTTACTCGAGATATAACTATGGCTACACCTTC. Its translation is CASSYSRYNYGYTF.

The chain employs TRBV28 and TRBJ1-1, with 10 bases identical to TRBD1. There are 16 residues in the CDR3. Germline V CDR1 and CDR2: MDHEN, SYDVKM. V dropped 1 base and J dropped 3; count of bases not matched to a gene: 5. Written as DNA, the CDR3 is TGTGCCAGCAGTTTATCCGCGGGACAGGGGTACACTGAAGCTTTCTTT. It specifies CASSLSAGQGYTEAFF.

The V gene is TRBV7-8, the J gene TRBJ1-5, with 7 bases fitting TRBD1. The CDR3 spans 20 residues. After removal of 4 bases from V and 1 base from J, the junction contained 19 bases not matched to a gene. From germline, CDR1 is SGHVS and CDR2 FQNEAQ. This chain's CDR3 is CASSSHIPGQIPLSNQPQHF. The CDR3 DNA reads TGTGCCAGCAGCTCTCATATCCCGGGACAGATACCACTCAGCAATCAGCCCCAGCATTTT.

Comments on this clone: Mismatch with germline at one junction end may stem from a read error. The chain uses TRBV7-7 and TRBJ2-2; TRBD1 matches at 7 bases. The CDR3 contains 16 residues. Germline-derived CDR1 and CDR2 are SSHAT and FNYEAQ (reference sequence). DNA for the CDR3: TGTGCTAGCAGCTCCCCTACGGGACAGTACACCGGGGAGCTGTTTTTT. Translating it yields CASSSPTGQYTGELFF.

The gene calls are TRBV5-4 and TRBJ1-1, with TRBD1 identical over 8 bases. There are 16 residues in the CDR3. V lost 4 bases and J lost 1; bases outside the gene matches: 9. Germline V gene lookup returns CDR1 SGHNT and CDR2 YYREEE (reference sequence). CDR3 amino acids: CASSPGTGRGNTEAFF. CDR3 DNA: TGTGCCAGCAGCCCAGGGACAGGCCGGGGGAACACTGAAGCTTTCTTT.

Note on this clone: The junction does not match germline at one end; this may be a read error. V and J are TRBV15 and TRBJ1-5, with D possibly TRBD1 on 6 matching bases. The CDR3 consists of 16 residues. Germline V gene data show CDR1 as LNHNV and CDR2 as YYDKDF (reference sequence). The DNA of the CDR3 is TGTGCCACCAGCTCTGTGGACAGAGGGGATGATCAACCCCAGCATTTT. Residues: CATSSVDRGDDQPQHF.

This sequence joins TRBV11-2 and TRBJ1-2; the match to TRBD1 covers 9 bases. The CDR3 length is 15 residues. In germline, CDR1 is SGHAT, CDR2 FQNNGV. Germline trimming cut 5 bases from V and 3 bases from J; bases unmatched to any gene: 7. CDR3 in DNA: TGTGCCAGCAGCCCCGGGACAGGGAGGTACTATGGCTACACCTTC. Amino acids: CASSPGTGRYYGYTF.